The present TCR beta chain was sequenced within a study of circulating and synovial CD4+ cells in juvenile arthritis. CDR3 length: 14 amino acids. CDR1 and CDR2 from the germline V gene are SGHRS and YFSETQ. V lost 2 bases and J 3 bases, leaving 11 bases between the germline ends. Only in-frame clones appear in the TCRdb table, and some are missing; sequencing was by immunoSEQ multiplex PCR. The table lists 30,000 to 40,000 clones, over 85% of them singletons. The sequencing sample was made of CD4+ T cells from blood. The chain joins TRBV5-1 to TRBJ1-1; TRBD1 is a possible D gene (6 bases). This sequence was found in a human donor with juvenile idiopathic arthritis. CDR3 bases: TGCGCCAGCAGCTTCAGGGGTGCGGACACTGAAGCTTTCTTT. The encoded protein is CASSFRGADTEAFF.